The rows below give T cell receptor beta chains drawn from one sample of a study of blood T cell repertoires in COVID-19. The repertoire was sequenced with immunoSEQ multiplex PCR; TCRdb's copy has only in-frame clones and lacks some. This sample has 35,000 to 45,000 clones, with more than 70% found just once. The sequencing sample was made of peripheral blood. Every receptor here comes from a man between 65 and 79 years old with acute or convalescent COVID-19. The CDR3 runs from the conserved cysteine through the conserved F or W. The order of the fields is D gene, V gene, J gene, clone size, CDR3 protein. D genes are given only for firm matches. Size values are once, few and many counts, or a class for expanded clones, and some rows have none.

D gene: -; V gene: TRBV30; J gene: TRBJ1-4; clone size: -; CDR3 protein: CAWSVHREGAEKLFF
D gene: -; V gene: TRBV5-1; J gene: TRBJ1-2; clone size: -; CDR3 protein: CASSPGRVRAGYTF
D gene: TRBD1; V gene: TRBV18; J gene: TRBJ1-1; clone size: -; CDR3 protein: CASSPRDRGAEAFF
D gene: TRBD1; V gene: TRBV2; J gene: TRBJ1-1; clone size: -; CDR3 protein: CASSVRQGTEAFF
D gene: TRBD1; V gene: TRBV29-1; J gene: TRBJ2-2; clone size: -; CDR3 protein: CSGGTANTGELFF
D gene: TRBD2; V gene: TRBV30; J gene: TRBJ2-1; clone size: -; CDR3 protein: CAWSDEAGGVYNEQFF
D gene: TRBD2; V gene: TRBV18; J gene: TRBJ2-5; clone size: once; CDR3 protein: CASSQIAGALETQYF
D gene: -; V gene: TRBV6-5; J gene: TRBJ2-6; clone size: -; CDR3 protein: CASSLGTTGANVLTF
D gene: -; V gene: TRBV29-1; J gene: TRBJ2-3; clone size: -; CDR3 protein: CSSMGGTRSEDTQYF
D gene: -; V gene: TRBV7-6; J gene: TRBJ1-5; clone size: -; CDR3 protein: CASGGRGDQPQHF
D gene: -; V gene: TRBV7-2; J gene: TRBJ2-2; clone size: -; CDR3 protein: CASSSGSGPSAGELFF
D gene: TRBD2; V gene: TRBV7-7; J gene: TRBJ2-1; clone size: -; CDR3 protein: CASSLTPLVLAGVYNEQFF
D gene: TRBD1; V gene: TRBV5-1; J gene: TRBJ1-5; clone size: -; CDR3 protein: CASSLGQGDGNQPQHF
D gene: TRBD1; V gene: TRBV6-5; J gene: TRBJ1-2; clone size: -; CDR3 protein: CASYRGRSYGYTF
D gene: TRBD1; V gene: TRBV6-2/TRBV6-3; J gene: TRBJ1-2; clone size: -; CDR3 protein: CASSGTGRGYTF
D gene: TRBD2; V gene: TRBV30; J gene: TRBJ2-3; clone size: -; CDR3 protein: CAWREGLADADTQYF
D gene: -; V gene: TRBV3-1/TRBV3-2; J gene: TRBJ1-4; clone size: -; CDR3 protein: CASSQDPFIATNEKLFF
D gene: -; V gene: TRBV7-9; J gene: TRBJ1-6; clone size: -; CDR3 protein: CASSLRTGSYNSPLHF
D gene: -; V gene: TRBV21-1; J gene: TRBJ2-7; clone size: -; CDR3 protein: CASSKRPSGGPETYEQYF
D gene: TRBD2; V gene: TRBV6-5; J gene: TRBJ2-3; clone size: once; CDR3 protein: CASRITRTSVDTQYF
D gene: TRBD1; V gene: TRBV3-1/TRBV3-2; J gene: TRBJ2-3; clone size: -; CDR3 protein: CASSQDTGGRGDTQYF
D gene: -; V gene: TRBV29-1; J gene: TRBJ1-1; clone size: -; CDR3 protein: CSVRIDSLNTEAFF
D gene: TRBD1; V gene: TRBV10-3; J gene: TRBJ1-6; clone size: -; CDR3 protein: CAISESRQGENSPLHF
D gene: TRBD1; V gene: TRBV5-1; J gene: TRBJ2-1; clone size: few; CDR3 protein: CASSSTGDMAYNEQFF